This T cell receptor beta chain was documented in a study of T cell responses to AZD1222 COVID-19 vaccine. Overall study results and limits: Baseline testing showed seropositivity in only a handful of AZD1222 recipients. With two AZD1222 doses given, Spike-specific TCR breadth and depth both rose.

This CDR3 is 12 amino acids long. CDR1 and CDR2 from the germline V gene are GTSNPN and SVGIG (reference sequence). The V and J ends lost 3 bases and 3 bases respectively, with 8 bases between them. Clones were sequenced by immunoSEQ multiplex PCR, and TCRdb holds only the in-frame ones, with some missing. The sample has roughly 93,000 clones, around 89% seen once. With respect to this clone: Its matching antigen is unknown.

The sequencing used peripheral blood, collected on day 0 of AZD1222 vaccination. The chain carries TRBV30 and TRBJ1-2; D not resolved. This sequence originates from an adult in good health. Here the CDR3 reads CAWRAGDYGYTF. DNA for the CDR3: TGTGCCTGGAGGGCCGGGGACTATGGCTACACCTTC.